Shown below are 27 T cell receptor beta chains from a single sample sequenced in a study of blood T cells in healthy people across ages. Then a second PCR, running about 6 to 11 cycles, was carried out with a sample-barcoded 5' primer and a J-beta primer mix. TCRdb independently ran MiXCR on the 5' RACE reads; one entry per CDR3 protein. This sample has about 1.8 million distinct CDR3 sequences, with 49% found just once. The source material was blood. These receptors were taken from a woman aged 40 to 50 in good health.

This clonotype was detected a few times. V usage is TRBV6-2 or TRBV6-3 and J usage is TRBJ1-1; D possibly corresponds to TRBD1 (6 bases). V was shortened by 0 bases and J by 4 bases, with 12 bases between the two germline ends. Germline loops: CDR1 MNHEY, CDR2 SVGEGT. The CDR3 covers 15 residues. The CDR3 sequence: CASSYSPGARTEAFF. Here the CDR3 DNA reads TGTGCCAGCAGTTACTCGCCGGGGGCGCGCACTGAAGCTTTCTTT.

This chain joins TRBV27 and TRBJ1-4, with no clear D. The germline V gene encodes CDR1 MNHEY and CDR2 SMNVEV (reference sequence). V was cut by 3 bases and J by 5 bases, with 10 bases left in between. The CDR3 spans 14 residues. CDR3 in DNA: TGTGCCAGCAGTTTTGAGCCGACCAATGAAAAACTGTTTTTT. It is translated as CASSFEPTNEKLFF.

This chain uses TRBV7-6 with TRBJ1-6; D call uncertain. Trimming cost V 3 bases and J 9 bases, with 15 bases left between them. The CDR3 is 15 residues long. The germline V gene encodes CDR1 SGHVS and CDR2 FNYEAQ. In nucleotides, the CDR3 is TGTGCCAGCAGCTTTGGTCAAGGATCGGGTTCACCCCTCCACTTT. Residues: CASSFGQGSGSPLHF.

The chain employs TRBV4-3 and TRBJ1-4; D might be TRBD1 (5 bases). This CDR3 spans 16 amino acids. The germline CDR1 and CDR2 sequences are LGHNA and YSLEER. V shed 0 bases and J shed 6 bases, with 14 bases lying between them. The DNA of the CDR3 is TGCGCCAGCAGCCAAGACTCGGGAGGGGCGGATGAAAAACTGTTTTTT. Amino acids: CASSQDSGGADEKLFF.

This chain uses TRBV7-2 with TRBJ2-2; D not certain. Germline loops: CDR1 SGHTA, CDR2 FQGNSA. V was trimmed by 3 bases and J by 6 bases, leaving 8 bases between them. The CDR3 spans 13 residues. CDR3 region: CASSFKTAGELFF. CDR3 coding DNA: TGTGCCAGCAGCTTTAAGACGGCCGGGGAGCTGTTTTTT.

The gene calls are TRBV7-2 and TRBJ1-6; 8 nucleotides agree with TRBD1. The trim removed 6 bases at V and 6 bases at J, leaving 10 bases unmatched. CDR3 length: 16 amino acids. CDR1 is SGHTA and CDR2 is FQGNSA in the germline V gene. This CDR3 reads CASRGFDQGANSPLHF. The CDR3 DNA is TGTGCCAGCAGAGGCTTTGATCAGGGGGCTAATTCACCCCTCCACTTT.

This clonotype was recorded a few times. The chain couples TRBV5-1 to TRBJ1-1; D not certain. In germline, CDR1 is SGHRS, CDR2 YFSETQ. There are 13 residues in the CDR3. Trimming pared 0 bases from V and 8 bases from J, leaving 11 bases between. CDR3 in amino acids: CASSLDSVGEAFF. The CDR3 nucleotides read TGCGCCAGCAGCTTGGATTCCGTTGGAGAAGCTTTCTTT.

This clonotype was counted a few times. The chain couples TRBV3-1 to TRBJ2-1, with D possibly TRBD2 on 7 matching bases. V lost 4 bases and J lost 7, with 17 bases in between. The CDR3 covers 15 residues. CDR1 and CDR2 from the germline V gene are LGHDT and YNNKEL (reference sequence). The CDR3 nucleotides read TGTGCCAGCAGCCCCCTACGGGGGGCGCTTAATGAGCAGTTCTTC. It specifies CASSPLRGALNEQFF.

CDR3 sequence: CSVGGQGSPTREQYF. The CDR3 bases are TGCAGCGTTGGGGGACAGGGGTCACCGACTCGCGAGCAGTACTTC. The rearrangement uses TRBV29-1 and TRBJ2-7; 10 bases are shared with TRBD1. Germline lookup yields CDR1 SQVTM and CDR2 ANQGSEA. With V trimmed by 4 bases and J by 6 bases, 12 bases remained unmatched. The CDR3 spans 15 residues.

This clonotype appeared a few times. The genes are TRBV7-2 and TRBJ2-7, with TRBD1 matching 9 bases. The CDR3 runs to 16 residues. V shed 2 bases, J shed 3 bases, and the junction held 8 bases outside the gene matches. Looked up from germline, CDR1 is SGHTA and CDR2 is FQGNSA. The CDR3 loop is CASSLSGTGILYEQYF. In DNA form, the CDR3 reads TGTGCCAGCAGCTTATCCGGGACAGGGATACTCTACGAGCAGTACTTC.

The genes are TRBV4-2 and TRBJ2-7; weak D call: TRBD2 (6 bases). Looked up from germline, CDR1 is LGHNA and CDR2 is YNFKEQ. This CDR3 has 14 amino acids. V was cut by 2 bases and J by 3 bases, with 11 bases left in between. CDR3: CASSQLGLNYEQYF. The CDR3 nucleotides read TGTGCCAGCAGCCAACTAGGACTAAACTACGAGCAGTACTTC.

V and J are TRBV7-9 and TRBJ1-1; no clear D. Germline V lookup: CDR1 SEHNR, CDR2 FQNEAQ (reference sequence). V lost 3 bases and J lost 2, with 4 bases in between. The CDR3 totals 12 residues. The CDR3 sequence: CASSFDNTEAFF. The CDR3 DNA sequence: TGTGCCAGCAGCTTCGACAACACTGAAGCTTTCTTT.

This clonotype came up once. The chain has TRBV6-2 or TRBV6-3 and TRBJ2-4; possible D gene TRBD2, 5 bases. The CDR3 sequence is 16 residues long. The germline V and J ends were trimmed by 0 bases and 6 bases, with 15 bases remaining between them. Germline loops: CDR1 MNHEY, CDR2 SVGEGT. The DNA of the CDR3 is TGTGCCAGCAGTTACTCAAGTCCCGTCGGAGGAAACATTCAGTACTTC. It codes for CASSYSSPVGGNIQYF.

The V gene is TRBV20-1, the J gene TRBJ1-2; tentative D call: TRBD1 (6 bases). Germline CDR1 DFQATT, CDR2 SNEGSKA (reference sequence). The V end lost 0 bases, the J end lost 6 bases, and 14 bases lay between the germline ends. This CDR3 spans 14 amino acids. The CDR3, as DNA: TGCAGTGCTAGAGATGTCCGGGGGCCGGATGGCTACACCTTC. Amino acids: CSARDVRGPDGYTF.

In this sample, this clonotype turned up a few times. The rearrangement joins TRBV20-1 to TRBJ2-5; D is perhaps TRBD1 (6 bases). Germline-derived CDR1 and CDR2 are DFQATT and SNEGSKA (reference sequence). Trimming removed 0 bases at V and 5 bases at J, with 16 bases between. This CDR3 region has 15 residues. The CDR3 nucleotides are TGCAGTGCTAGAGATCCCGGACAGCCCCGGGAGACCCAGTACTTC. Amino acids: CSARDPGQPRETQYF.

Concerning this clonotype: The junction does not match germline at one end; this may be a read error. The CDR3 spells CASGLDWTSTGGVEKLFF. Here the CDR3 DNA reads TGTGCCAGCGGCTTAGATTGGACGTCGACAGGGGGCGTAGAAAAACTGTTTTTT. V gene TRBV7-2 combines with J gene TRBJ1-4; 10 bases are shared with TRBD1. Germline loops: CDR1 SGHTA, CDR2 FQGNSA. The CDR3 covers 18 residues.

There are a few counts of this clonotype. This chain joins TRBV4-2 and TRBJ2-1; the match to TRBD1 covers 7 bases. The CDR3 is 15 amino acids. Germline CDR1 is LGHNA and CDR2 is YNFKEQ. V lost 0 bases and J lost 4; bases outside the gene matches: 3. The CDR3 DNA sequence: TGTGCCAGCAGCCAAGATCCACAGGGGTACAATGAGCAGTTCTTC. Amino acid sequence: CASSQDPQGYNEQFF.

The chain recombines TRBV7-9 with TRBJ2-7, with TRBD1 as a possible D gene (6 bases). CDR1 and CDR2 from the germline V gene are SEHNR and FQNEAQ (reference sequence). This CDR3 spans 15 amino acids. Trimming removed 4 bases from V and 0 bases from J, with 13 bases in between. Here the CDR3 reads CASSSEGQSSYEQYF. The DNA for the CDR3 is TGTGCCAGCAGCTCCGAAGGACAGAGCTCCTACGAGCAGTACTTC.

This chain links TRBV3-1 with TRBJ2-7; 12 bases line up with TRBD2. V lost 4 bases and J lost 5; bases outside the gene matches: 6. Germline CDR1 reads LGHDT; CDR2 reads YNNKEL (reference sequence). The CDR3 runs to 15 residues. The CDR3 bases are TGTGCCAGCAGCCGCCTAGCGGGGGGGCTCCACGAGCAGTACTTC. Its protein is CASSRLAGGLHEQYF.

This clonotype was recorded a few times. The V call is TRBV15, the J call TRBJ2-1; no firm D call. Per germline, CDR1 LNHNV and CDR2 YYDKDF (reference sequence). CDR3 length: 13 amino acids. With 1 base removed from V and 10 bases from J, the gap between germline ends came to 11 bases. The CDR3 here is CATSRGRMLEQFF. Here the CDR3 DNA reads TGTGCCACCAGCAGAGGCCGAATGTTGGAGCAGTTCTTC.

This clonotype was seen a handful of times. The chain is built from TRBV6-5 and TRBJ2-1; D is unresolved. CDR3 size: 16 residues. Per germline, CDR1 MNHEY and CDR2 SVGAGI. V shed 0 bases and J shed 0 bases, with 9 bases lying between them. Here the CDR3 reads CASSYSRLGSYNEQFF. The CDR3 region has the DNA TGTGCCAGCAGTTACTCGAGACTGGGCTCCTACAATGAGCAGTTCTTC.

This rearrangement joins TRBV4-3 to TRBJ2-5; tentatively, D is TRBD2 (6 bases). V was cut by 0 bases and J by 5 bases, with 13 bases left in between. The CDR3 extends over 15 amino acids. CDR1 is LGHNA and CDR2 is YSLEER in the germline V gene. The CDR3 here is CASSQEFGGGETQYF. CDR3 bases: TGCGCCAGCAGCCAAGAATTTGGGGGAGGCGAGACCCAGTACTTC.

The V gene is TRBV4-3, the J gene TRBJ1-1, with D tentatively TRBD1 (5 bases). The length of the CDR3 is 13 residues. Germline V gene sequence: CDR1 LGHNA, CDR2 YSLEER. Trimming left V 6 bases short and J 3 bases short, with 11 bases between. DNA of the CDR3: TGCGCCAGCAGTGCAGGGTCTCACACTGAAGCTTTCTTT. Translated, it gives CASSAGSHTEAFF.

This clonotype was picked up many times. This rearrangement joins TRBV25-1 to TRBJ2-5; D call uncertain. The J call may be in error: the DNA end matches TRBJ2-7 better. CDR1 MGHDK and CDR2 SYGVNS come from the germline V gene. The CDR3 is made up of 13 amino acids. DNA of the CDR3: TGTGCCAGCAGTGATTCTGGATCCGACGAGCAGTACTTC. Protein sequence: CASSDSGSDEQYF.

The V call is TRBV20-1, the J call TRBJ2-3, with D perhaps assigned TRBD1 or TRBD2 (5 bases each). The germline CDR1 and CDR2 sequences are DFQATT and SNEGSKA (reference sequence). V was shortened by 0 bases and J by 2 bases, with 15 bases between the two germline ends. CDR3 length equals 16 residues. The CDR3: CSAREGVRADTDTQYF. Here the CDR3 DNA reads TGCAGTGCTAGAGAGGGGGTCAGGGCCGACACAGATACGCAGTATTTT.

The rearrangement joins TRBV5-1 to TRBJ1-6; 11 bases are shared with TRBD1. CDR3 length: 15 residues. Germline V gives CDR1 SGHRS, CDR2 YFSETQ. The ends lost 0 bases at V and 11 bases at J; junction bases unmatched: 4. CDR3 nucleotides: TGCGCCAGCAGCTTGGCCGGGACAGGGGGTCCACCCCTCCACTTT. Translated, it gives CASSLAGTGGPPLHF. The full variable domain, with the rest looked up from reference TRBV5-1 and TRBJ1-6, is KAGVTQTPRYLIKTRGQQVTLSCSPISGHRSVSWYQQTPGQGLQFLFEYFSETQRNKGNFPGRFSGRQFSNSRSEMNVSTLELGDSALYLCASSLAGTGGPPLHFGNGTRLTVT.

The rearrangement joins TRBV29-1 to TRBJ2-1; a weak D match, TRBD1 (6 bases). This CDR3 comprises 16 residues. Germline CDR1 is SQVTM and CDR2 is ANQGSEA. The CDR3 DNA reads TGCGGCGCGTTGGCCGACCGGACAGCAGGCGGGAATGAGCAGTTCTTC. Protein product: CGALADRTAGGNEQFF.